This T cell receptor beta chain emerged from a study of OX40 agonist ivuxolimab in advanced cancers. General observations from the study: CD8+ T cells (on average) carried more expanded clones than CD4+ T cells.

This clone appeared once. Its antigen remains unknown. Profiled with immunoSEQ multiplex PCR; TCRdb holds only in-frame clones, not every one. The data hold about 100,000 clones, with less than 95% observed a single time. Germline V gives CDR1 SGHTA, CDR2 FQGTGA. The length of the CDR3 is 14 residues. Trimming at V came to 5 bases and at J to 2 bases, leaving 3 bases not matched to a gene. Source: CD4+ or CD8+ T cells sorted from blood, taken in a trial of the OX40 agonist ivuxolimab. The receptor was derived from an adult with an advanced solid tumor such as melanoma, head and neck, liver or kidney cancer. The V call is TRBV7-3, the J call TRBJ2-7; 10 nucleotides align to TRBD2. CDR3 in DNA: TGTGCCAGCAGCCCTAGCGGGGGTCCCTACGAGCAGTACTTC. As protein: CASSPSGGPYEQYF. The full variable domain, in which reference TRBV7-3 and TRBJ2-7 provide the parts outside the CDR3, is GAGVSQTPSNKVTEKGKYVELRCDPISGHTALYWYRQSLGQGPEFLIYFQGTGAADDSGLPNDRFFAVRPEGSVSTLKIQRTERGDSAVYLCASSPSGGPYEQYFGPGTRLTVT.